Included here is one T cell receptor beta chain sequence, with context. What it binds is unknown. The sample contains more than one DNA sequence encoding this CDR3. The table came from immunoSEQ multiplex PCR; TCRdb's copy has only in-frame clones and leaves some out. In the table there are about 56,000 clones, 75% to 90% of which are singletons. The length of the CDR3 is 13 residues. V lost 0 bases and J lost 2, with 4 bases in between. Germline CDR1 and CDR2: MNHEY and SVGAGI. The sample belongs to a study of T cell responses to AZD1222 COVID-19 vaccine. About the research overall: Pooled samples include second doses given at about 4 or 12 weeks. Broader study findings: Most donors were white British and more were female, and clonal diversity was possibly underestimated. Nearly half of spike-specific TCRs reportedly target unmutated variant regions.

This TCR was sampled from an adult in good health. The sample in question was peripheral blood, obtained on day 0 of AZD1222 vaccination. The rearrangement uses TRBV6-5 and TRBJ1-2; D is unresolved. CDR3 loop: CASSYSRNYGYTF. The CDR3 DNA is TGTGCCAGCAGTTACTCCAGAAACTATGGCTACACCTTC.